Sequencing of this TCR beta chain was carried out in a study of blood T cell repertoires in COVID-19. This clone appeared a few times. This CDR3 has 14 residues. The V and J ends lost 3 bases and 7 bases, in that order; junction bases with no gene match: 6. CDR1 is SQVTM, CDR2 ANQGSEA, per germline. Authors' methods: Reference gene primer amplification gave nucleated cell count estimates. Some clones are missing from TCRdb's copy, which holds only in-frame ones; the method was immunoSEQ multiplex PCR. V and J calls and clone size are given by that table; D and trimming were obtained from the DNA. The table includes around 94,000 clones, 91% detected once.

The TCR originated in a man aged 18-30 years with acute or convalescent COVID-19. The rearrangement joins TRBV29-1 to TRBJ2-1; 10 bases align to TRBD2. The sequenced material came from peripheral blood. CDR3 DNA sequence: TGCAGCGTTGAGGCTAGCGGGAGAAGGAATGAGCAGTTCTTC. This sequence encodes CSVEASGRRNEQFF.